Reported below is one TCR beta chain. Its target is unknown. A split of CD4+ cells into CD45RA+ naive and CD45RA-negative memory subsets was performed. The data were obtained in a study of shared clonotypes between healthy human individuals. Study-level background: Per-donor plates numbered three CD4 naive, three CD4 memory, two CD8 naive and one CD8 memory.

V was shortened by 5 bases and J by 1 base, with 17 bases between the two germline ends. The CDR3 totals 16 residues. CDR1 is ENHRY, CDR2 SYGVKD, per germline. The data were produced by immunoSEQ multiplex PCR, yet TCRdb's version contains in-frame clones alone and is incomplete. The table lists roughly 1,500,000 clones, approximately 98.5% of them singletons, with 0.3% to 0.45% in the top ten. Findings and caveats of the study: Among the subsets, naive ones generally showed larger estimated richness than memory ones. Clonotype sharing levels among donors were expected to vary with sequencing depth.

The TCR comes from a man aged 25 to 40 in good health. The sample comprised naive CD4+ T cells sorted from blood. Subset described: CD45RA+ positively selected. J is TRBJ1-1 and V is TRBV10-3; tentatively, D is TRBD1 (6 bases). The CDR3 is CAISSLFDRPNTEAFF. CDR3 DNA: TGTGCCATCAGTTCACTCTTTGACAGGCCGAACACTGAAGCTTTCTTT.